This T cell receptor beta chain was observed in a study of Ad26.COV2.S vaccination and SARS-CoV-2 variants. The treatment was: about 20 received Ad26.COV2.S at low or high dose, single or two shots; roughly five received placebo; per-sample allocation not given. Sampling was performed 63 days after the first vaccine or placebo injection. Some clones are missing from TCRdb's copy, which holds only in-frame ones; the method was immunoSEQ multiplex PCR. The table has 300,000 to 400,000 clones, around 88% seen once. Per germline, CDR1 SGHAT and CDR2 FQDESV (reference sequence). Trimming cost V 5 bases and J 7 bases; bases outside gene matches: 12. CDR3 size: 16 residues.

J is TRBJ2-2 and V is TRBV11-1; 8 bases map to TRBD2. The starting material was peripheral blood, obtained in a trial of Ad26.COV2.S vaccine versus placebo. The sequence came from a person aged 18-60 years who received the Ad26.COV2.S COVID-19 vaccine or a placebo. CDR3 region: CASSPRGSSGDGELFF. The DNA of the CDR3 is TGTGCCAGCAGCCCCCGGGGGAGTAGCGGGGACGGGGAGCTGTTTTTT. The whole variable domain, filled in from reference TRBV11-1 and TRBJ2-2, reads EAEVAQSPRYKITEKSQAVAFWCDPISGHATLYWYRQILGQGPELLVQFQDESVVDDSQLPKDRFSAERLKGVDSTLKIQPAELGDSAMYLCASSPRGSSGDGELFFGEGSRLTVL.